This T cell receptor (beta chain) was captured by sequencing in a study of T cells after posttransplantation cyclophosphamide. Whole-study findings and limits: Later post-transplant blood repertoires were often dominated by donor CD8+ memory clones. TRB overlap between skin or GI tissue T cells and blood was limited. After PTCy, TRB diversity resembled that of CNI/methotrexate controls.

As regards this clone: Its antigen remains unidentified.

Germline V gives CDR1 ENHRY, CDR2 SYGVKD. V lost 8 bases and J lost 0, with 13 bases in between. The CDR3 covers 15 residues. Sequencing was performed with immunoSEQ multiplex PCR; in TCRdb, only in-frame clones are kept and a portion is missing. This sample carries some 9,000 clones, approximately 81% of them seen once, and the ten largest clones take 23%. Cyclophosphamide on days +3 and +4 followed busulfan-fludarabine conditioning and a marrow graft. The chain joins TRBV10-3 to TRBJ1-4; D is perhaps TRBD1 (5 bases). This material consisted of PBMCs, taken after allogeneic stem cell transplant with posttransplant cyclophosphamide. This sequence originates from a female patient aged 40-50 years who received an allogeneic stem cell transplant from an unrelated donor, was CMV-positive, and had no GVHD. Some T cells may originate from the graft donor. The CDR3 region is CAIGGTLATNEKLFF. CDR3 sequence (DNA): TGTGCCATCGGGGGGACCCTGGCAACTAATGAAAAACTGTTTTTT.